A selection of T cell receptor beta chains follows, all from one sample in a study of cytomegalovirus exposure and HLA in healthy donors. Only in-frame clones appear in the TCRdb table, and some are missing; sequencing was by immunoSEQ multiplex PCR. Of approximately 62,000 clones listed, 92% were seen once; the top ten hold roughly 1.3%. Sequenced material: PBMCs. All receptors derive from a woman under 30 in good health and CMV-seronegative. Both conserved end residues are trimmed from each CDR3. Each record gives: CDR3 protein, V gene, J gene, clone size. Where a row states a size, it is once, few, many or the class of an expanded clone; other rows omit it.

ASSWDRGRETQY	TRBV7-2	TRBJ2-5	-
ASRAQGGLDNEQF	TRBV2	TRBJ2-1	-
ASSLQWGADTQY	TRBV7-9	TRBJ2-3	-
ASSSAGNQPQH	TRBV28	TRBJ1-5	-
ASSLSSGSGNEQF	TRBV13	TRBJ2-1	once
ASSIVTGGPGDTQY	TRBV19	TRBJ2-3	once
ASSQRFRGADTQY	TRBV4-1	TRBJ2-3	-
ASSEGVTDTQY	TRBV7-6	TRBJ2-3	-
ASSQIGQKETQY	TRBV28	TRBJ2-5	-
ASIGRGRRGTEAF	TRBV19	TRBJ1-1	-
ASSLDQGSANTGELF	TRBV5-6	TRBJ2-2	-
ASSPGLADEQY	TRBV18	TRBJ2-7	-
ASRRGAGSYNEQF	TRBV2	TRBJ2-1	-
ASSPTYSNEQF	TRBV7-3	TRBJ2-1	-
ASSDGLAGDEQF	TRBV18	TRBJ2-1	-
ATSDGTSGVSPYEQY	TRBV15	TRBJ2-7	-
SVVVALGEKLF	TRBV29-1	TRBJ1-4	-
ASSQDVVGATDTQY	TRBV4-2	TRBJ2-3	once
ASSHFSSYEQY	TRBV7-9	TRBJ2-7	-
ASSRETSGRAIEQF	TRBV5-1	TRBJ2-1	once
ASRSSGEGYEQY	TRBV28	TRBJ2-7	-
ASRWGRDTEAF	TRBV5-6	TRBJ1-1	-
ASRGAEAGYNEQF	TRBV27	TRBJ2-1	-
SVTETGTGVTEAF	TRBV29-1	TRBJ1-1	-
ASSLTGDEQY	TRBV5-1	TRBJ2-7	-
ASSLVRGTGAQY	TRBV7-8	TRBJ2-5	-
ASSPSRLAGYNEQF	TRBV28	TRBJ2-1	-
ASALGVGGGELF	TRBV12-5	TRBJ2-2	-
ASSITAAYGYT	TRBV27	TRBJ1-2	-
ATRSAGWVGEQY	TRBV10-3	TRBJ2-7	-
ASSATGEKLF	TRBV7-9	TRBJ1-4	-
ASSQALSESSYEQY	TRBV4-2	TRBJ2-7	-
AISESSGANYGYT	TRBV10-3	TRBJ1-2	-
ATSRVVEGLGEQF	TRBV15	TRBJ2-1	-
ASSWNDRGSTEAF	TRBV11-3	TRBJ1-1	-
ASSLYAGTYNEQF	TRBV11-3	TRBJ2-1	-
ASSSGTGVEKLF	TRBV6-1	TRBJ1-4	few